Below are 19 T cell receptor beta chains sequenced from a single sample in a study of cytomegalovirus exposure and HLA in healthy donors. PCR was performed using 60 Vbeta and 13 Jbeta primers. Profiled with immunoSEQ multiplex PCR; TCRdb holds only in-frame clones, not every one. The sample holds about 160,000 clones; 79% are singletons and the top ten take roughly 2%. Sequenced input: PBMCs. All receptors derive from a man in his forties in good health and CMV-seronegative.

The chain employs TRBV29-1 and TRBJ2-5; D is ambiguous. The CDR3 extends over 14 amino acids. Trimming removed 3 bases from V and 2 bases from J, with 13 bases in between. Looked up from germline, CDR1 is SQVTM and CDR2 is ANQGSEA. This CDR3 reads CSVDVAELQETQYF. DNA for the CDR3: TGCAGCGTTGACGTTGCGGAGTTACAAGAGACCCAGTACTTC.

This chain joins TRBV4-1 and TRBJ1-1; no definite D call. CDR3 size: 14 residues. CDR1 is MGHRA and CDR2 is YSYEKL in the germline V gene. V lost 5 bases, J lost 4 bases, and 14 bases lay in between. CDR3 residues: CASSGRTGGTEAFF. DNA for the CDR3: TGCGCCAGCAGCGGACGGACTGGTGGCACTGAAGCTTTCTTT.

J is TRBJ2-1 and V is TRBV5-1; TRBD2 might be the D (7 bases). The V and J ends lost 3 bases and 7 bases respectively, with 14 bases between them. Germline lookup yields CDR1 SGHRS and CDR2 YFSETQ. This CDR3 has 14 residues. The DNA of the CDR3 is TGCGCCAGCAGCTGGGGGGCGGGGGAAAATGAGCAGTTCTTC. It yields the protein CASSWGAGENEQFF. The variable domain in full, completed from reference TRBV5-1 and TRBJ2-1, reads KAGVTQTPRYLIKTRGQQVTLSCSPISGHRSVSWYQQTPGQGLQFLFEYFSETQRNKGNFPGRFSGRQFSNSRSEMNVSTLELGDSALYLCASSWGAGENEQFFGPGTRLTVL.

This clone was detected only once. The chain uses TRBV5-6 and TRBJ2-6; tentatively, D is TRBD1 (5 bases). V was pared by 4 bases and J by 2 bases, with 10 bases between. Looked up from germline, CDR1 is SGHDT and CDR2 is YYEEEE. This CDR3 spans 15 amino acids. The CDR3 bases are TGTGCCAGCAGCCCGCAGGGAACTGGGGCCAACGTCCTGACTTTC. Protein product: CASSPQGTGANVLTF.

The gene calls are TRBV7-2 and TRBJ1-4; the D is unclear. CDR1 SGHTA and CDR2 FQGNSA come from the germline V gene. The CDR3 length is 14 residues. V lost 1 base and J lost 5, with 8 bases in between. The CDR3 is CASSLDKINEKLFF. DNA of the CDR3: TGTGCCAGCAGCTTAGACAAGATAAATGAAAAACTGTTTTTT.

The V call is TRBV4-2, the J call TRBJ2-1; D gene uncertain. The CDR3 sequence is 15 residues long. The V and J ends lost 0 bases and 5 bases respectively, with 11 bases between them. CDR1 and CDR2 (germline): LGHNA, YNFKEQ. The CDR3 DNA reads TGTGCCAGCAGCCAAGAGCTTGGCGGTAACAATGAGCAGTTCTTC. This sequence encodes CASSQELGGNNEQFF.

The rearrangement joins TRBV30 to TRBJ1-3, with D perhaps matching TRBD1 (6 bases). V shed 1 base and J shed 2 bases, with 12 bases lying between them. Germline CDR1 GTSNPN, CDR2 SVGIG (reference sequence). The CDR3 spans 15 residues. Here the CDR3 reads CAWSALTGTGNTIYF. The CDR3 nucleotides read TGTGCCTGGAGTGCCTTGACAGGAACTGGAAACACCATATATTTT.

The V and J genes are TRBV29-1 and TRBJ2-1; the D gene is possibly TRBD2 (6 bases). The CDR3 consists of 11 residues. Germline CDR1 reads SQVTM; CDR2 reads ANQGSEA. Trimming stripped 5 bases from V and 10 bases from J, with 12 bases between. This chain's CDR3 is CSVSHSGEQFF. As DNA, the CDR3 is TGCAGCGTTAGTCATAGCGGAGAGCAGTTCTTC.

The chain is built from TRBV28 and TRBJ2-2; 8 positions match TRBD1. Per germline, CDR1 MDHEN and CDR2 SYDVKM. J was trimmed by 5 bases and V by 10 bases; bases with no gene match: 9. The CDR3 length is 14 residues. As DNA, the CDR3 is TGTGCCATTAAGACAGGGGTCGGGACCGGGGAGCTGTTTTTT. It specifies CAIKTGVGTGELFF.

This chain connects TRBV28 to TRBJ2-7; D gene uncertain. Trimming removed 5 bases from V and 0 bases from J, with 11 bases in between. Germline CDR1 MDHEN, CDR2 SYDVKM. The CDR3 loop spans 14 amino acids. The CDR3: CASSLSPGSYEQYF. DNA for the CDR3: TGTGCCAGCAGTCTCTCCCCGGGCTCCTACGAGCAGTACTTC.

This clone was observed once. This chain uses TRBV5-1 with TRBJ2-6, with D possibly matching TRBD2 (6 bases). V shed 5 bases and J shed 2 bases, with 8 bases lying between them. The CDR3 is made up of 14 amino acids. Germline-derived CDR1 and CDR2 are SGHRS and YFSETQ. The CDR3 protein is CASRLAAGANVLTF. CDR3 nucleotide sequence: TGCGCCAGCAGGTTAGCGGCTGGGGCCAACGTCCTGACTTTC.

The chain combines TRBV7-9 with TRBJ1-5; 8 bases are a match to TRBD1. V was pared by 4 bases and J by 11 bases, with 7 bases of the junction left unmatched. Germline V CDR1 and CDR2: SEHNR, FQNEAQ (reference sequence). The CDR3 has 13 amino acids. This CDR3 reads CASSSGTGQSQHF. The CDR3 nucleotides are TGTGCCAGCAGCTCCGGGACAGGCCAGTCCCAGCATTTT.

This chain uses TRBV11-2 with TRBJ1-1; D perhaps matches TRBD1 (6 bases). The CDR3 is 12 amino acids. Germline V lookup: CDR1 SGHAT, CDR2 FQNNGV. The V gene lost 9 bases and the J gene lost 7 bases, with 15 bases spanning the gap. The CDR3 DNA sequence: TGTGCCAGTAGGGTGGGGGCGGGTGAAGCTTTCTTT. Its protein is CASRVGAGEAFF.

The rearrangement joins TRBV28 to TRBJ2-7; possibly TRBD2 for D (5 bases). The V and J ends lost 5 bases and 7 bases respectively, with 12 bases between them. Germline V gene sequence: CDR1 MDHEN, CDR2 SYDVKM. CDR3 size: 12 residues. The DNA of the CDR3 is TGTGCCAGCAGTCCGCTTAGGGAGGAGCAGTACTTC. Translating it yields CASSPLREEQYF.

The V and J genes are TRBV19 and TRBJ2-5; a possible D gene is TRBD1 (6 bases). The DNA end lines up better with TRBJ2-7; the J call may be wrong. Germline CDR1 and CDR2: LNHDA and SQIVND (reference sequence). The CDR3 loop spans 14 amino acids. Written as DNA, the CDR3 is TGTGCCAGTAGTAACAGGGAACGCCTCTACGAGCAGTACTTC. Translation gives CASSNRERLYEQYF.

The V gene is TRBV2, the J gene TRBJ1-1, with unresolved D. This CDR3 spans 14 amino acids. The germline V gene encodes CDR1 SNHLY and CDR2 FYNNEI. The V gene lost 8 bases and the J gene lost 0 bases, with 13 bases spanning the gap. In DNA form, the CDR3 reads TGTGCCAGCGGAAGAGGCCCGATGAACACTGAAGCTTTCTTT. It specifies CASGRGPMNTEAFF.

This chain joins TRBV19 and TRBJ2-7, with TRBD2 matching over 13 bases. Trimming cost V 3 bases and J 6 bases; bases outside gene matches: 5. Germline CDR1 reads LNHDA; CDR2 reads SQIVND (reference sequence). The CDR3 loop spans 15 amino acids. CDR3 in amino acids: CASSMGLAGTSEQYF. The CDR3 nucleotides are TGTGCCAGTAGTATGGGACTAGCGGGAACTAGCGAGCAGTACTTC.

The chain uses TRBV19 and TRBJ2-1; possibly TRBD1 for D (6 bases). The CDR3 sequence is 13 residues long. Per the germline V gene, CDR1 is LNHDA and CDR2 is SQIVND (reference sequence). The V gene lost 4 bases and the J gene lost 7 bases, with 11 bases spanning the gap. CDR3 coding DNA: TGTGCCAGTAGTACAGGGGCTTGGAATGAGCAGTTCTTC. Encoded protein: CASSTGAWNEQFF.

V usage is TRBV6-5 and J usage is TRBJ1-1, with a weak D call TRBD1 (5 bases). V was trimmed by 4 bases and J by 7 bases, leaving 10 bases between them. The CDR3 has 12 residues. Germline CDR1 and CDR2: MNHEY and SVGAGI. This chain's CDR3 is CASSSGGREAFF. The CDR3 DNA is TGTGCCAGCAGTTCGGGGGGTCGTGAAGCTTTCTTT.